Listed here is a single T cell receptor (beta chain). This clonotype appeared many times. Its binding antigen is unknown. Per-nucleotide qualities are absent, and no much larger clonotype sits a single base away. The TCR beta CDR3 regions were amplified from RNA transcripts. The TCR CDR3 was subjected to a first round of RT-PCR using the HTBI primer set and the Qiagen OneStep RT-PCR kit. Libraries were constructed in a second round of multiplex PCR, after which size selection and purification were performed. The libraries were sequenced on an Illumina HiSeq2000 using paired-end 100 bp reads. In the authors' own workflow: SOAPnuke was used to process the raw data, throwing out any read that contained adapters or uncalled bases, had a mean Phred below 15, or lacked an exact constant-primer or identifier match. High-quality paired reads were merged using COPE v1.2.5, and each unique nucleotide sequence was defined as a clonotype. MiTCR v1.1 was used to align clonotypes to the IMGT TRBV, TRBD and TRBJ reference segments. Only V-J combinations with frequency above 0.0001, covering about 99% of repertoires, were analysed. A TCS score was defined as the ratio between F50 (clonal expansion) and ExV (chaos), using BLOSUM62-based TCRdist between CDR3 peptides within each V-J. Welch's t-statistics and random forest reduced 450 to 600 V-J features to roughly 13, which were used in a naive Bayes classifier (R e1071). TCRdb passed the public sequencing reads through fastp at Q25 and MiXCR, retaining productive beta sequences. For every CDR3 protein sequence, its rows merge into one entry that carries the most common genes and DNA. These V and J calls derive from TCRdb rather than the authors' analysis. This sample lists more than 650,000 distinct CDR3 sequences; 14% were detected once. Clones ranked in the top ten supply 10% of the sample.

This record comes from a study of T cells in Graves' hyperthyroidism and ophthalmopathy (dated by TCRdb to between 2019 and 2020). With regard to the full study: Peripheral blood was sampled at the time of initial diagnosis, prior to any treatment. TCR V-J signatures able to tell the groups apart were searched for in a discovery cohort of 100 or so patients, of whom roughly 42 had Graves' ophthalmopathy and about 60 had stable Graves' hyperthyroidism. The approximately 97 discovery patients were randomly divided into training and test sets at a 7:3 ratio. TCR Vbeta CDR3 sequencing of 120 to 150 peripheral blood samples (over 40 ophthalmopathy, 75 or so hyperthyroidism and roughly 17 progressor patients) is reported in the paper. In addition, the study compared T-cell repertoires in thyroid tissue and in blood from 6 or 7 Graves' hyperthyroidism patients. Following sampling, methimazole starting at 30 mg daily was given to hyperthyroidism patients, and high-dose intravenous methylprednisolone was given to ophthalmopathy patients. Prospective prediction of ophthalmopathy was tested in an independent validation cohort of approximately 19 hyperthyroidism patients and roughly 16 patients who later progressed to ophthalmopathy.

What the study reported, not specific to this receptor: During validation, the model predicted progression to ophthalmopathy a median of roughly six months ahead of onset, with approximately 71% sensitivity and 72.22% specificity. Ophthalmopathy was separated from stable hyperthyroidism by a 13 V-J signature model, with 85% to 90% sensitivity and about 81% specificity obtained in cross-validation and 80%/75% obtained in testing. No statistical method was used to set the sample size in advance, and investigators knew the group allocation. Most expanded thyroid clonotypes (frequency above 0.001) were also detected in blood, suggesting blood repertoires may reflect thyroid immune responses.

A patient counted as having stable Graves' hyperthyroidism if no progression to ophthalmopathy occurred over 18 months of follow-up. Hyperthyroidism patients were aged 18 to 65 years and newly diagnosed, with disease duration of less than 2 months. Exclusion was applied to patients with uncontrolled infections, other autoimmune diseases, pregnancy or lactation. Clinical symptoms, serum thyroxine and TRAb, thyroid ultrasound, and orbital computed tomography formed the basis for the diagnoses. PBMCs were separated from about 10 ml of fresh peripheral blood using Ficoll-Paque density gradient centrifugation. Total RNA was extracted with Trizol reagent, and quality was checked on an Agilent 2100 Bioanalyzer. The CDR3, cysteine through phenylalanine, is 12 amino acids long. The CDR3 DNA has 36 bases and is translated from base 1. The V and J ends are trimmed by 5 bases and 4 bases, leaving 9 bases between them. From a lookup of the germline V gene, CDR1 and CDR2 are SGHVS and FQNEAQ.

Sequencing was performed on blood. The chain is assembled from TRBV7-8 and TRBJ2-7, with the D segment identity uncertain. The origin of this receptor is a woman between 18 and 29 years old with Graves' hyperthyroidism. The nucleotides are TGTGCCAGCAGCGTCAAGAGGTACGAGCAGTACTTC. This gives the protein CASSVKRYEQYF.